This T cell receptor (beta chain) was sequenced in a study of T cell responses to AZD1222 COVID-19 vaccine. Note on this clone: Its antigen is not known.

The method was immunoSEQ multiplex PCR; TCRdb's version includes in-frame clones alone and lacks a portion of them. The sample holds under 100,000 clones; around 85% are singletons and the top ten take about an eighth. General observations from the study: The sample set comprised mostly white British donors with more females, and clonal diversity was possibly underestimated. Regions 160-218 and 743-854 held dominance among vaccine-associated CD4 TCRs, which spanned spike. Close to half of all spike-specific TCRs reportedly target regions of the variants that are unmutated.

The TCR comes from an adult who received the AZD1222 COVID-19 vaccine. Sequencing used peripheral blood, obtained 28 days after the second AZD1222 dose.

The DNA of the CDR3 is TGTGCCACCAACAGGGAGGGGATCCGCCTGAGCCCTGAAGCTTTCTTT. Residues: CATNREGIRLSPEAFF. The V gene is TRBV28, the J gene TRBJ1-1; the D gene is possibly TRBD1 (6 bases). The CDR3 has 16 residues. Trimming shortened V by 10 bases and J by 6 bases, and 27 bases separated the two germline ends. Germline V gives CDR1 MDHEN, CDR2 SYDVKM. Together with reference TRBV28 and TRBJ1-1, the CDR3 gives the full variable domain: DVKVTQSSRYLVKRTGEKVFLECVQDMDHENMFWYRQDPGLGLRLIYFSYDVKMKEKGDIPEGYSVSREKKERFSLILESASTNQTSMYLCATNREGIRLSPEAFFGQGTRLTVV.